Following are 30 T cell receptor beta chains from one sample sequenced in a study of Ad26.COV2.S vaccination and SARS-CoV-2 variants (dated by TCRdb to about 2021). What the treatment or condition label conveys for this sample: some 20 received Ad26.COV2.S at low or high dose, single or two shots; 5 received placebo; per-sample allocation not given. Repertoires of vaccine and placebo recipients were sequenced from samples taken on day 63 after the first injection. Library prep was done by the immunoSEQ multiplex PCR assay. In TCRdb, the immuneACCESS table is reduced to in-frame sequences with V and J assigned. These tables do not hold every clone; where another copy was compared, an unresolved V gene accounts for under half, and the others remain unexplained. Recorded for this sample are 400,000 to 500,000 clones; roughly nine tenths of them occurred a single time. About 2.4% of the sample is held by the ten biggest clonotypes.

The specimen was peripheral blood, collected in a trial of Ad26.COV2.S vaccine versus placebo. Receptor source: a person between 18 and 65 years old who received the Ad26.COV2.S COVID-19 vaccine or a placebo.

The V call is TRBV6-7, the J call TRBJ1-6, with TRBD1 matching over 7 bases. TRBV6-7 carries the ORF label, with uncertain function. The CDR3 spans 14 residues. With 8 bases clipped from V and 5 bases from J, the junction kept 6 bases outside the gene matches. The CDR3, as DNA: TGTGCCAGCGTCACAGGGGATAATAATTCACCCCTCCACTTT. Protein sequence: CASVTGDNNSPLHF.

This clone was detected a few times. The identical CDR3 is also encoded by other nucleotide sequences in the sample. The gene calls are TRBV5-4 and TRBJ2-3; a possible D gene is TRBD2 (5 bases). This CDR3 spans 13 amino acids. V gave up 0 bases and J gave up 3 bases, with 5 bases separating them. Germline V gene sequence: CDR1 SGHNT, CDR2 YYREEE (reference sequence). CDR3 sequence reads: CASSLAGTDTQYF. The CDR3 coding sequence is TGTGCCAGCAGCTTGGCGGGGACAGATACGCAGTATTTT.

As regards this clone: Additional DNA sequences in this sample encode the identical CDR3. The rearrangement links TRBV19 to TRBJ1-1, with D possibly matching TRBD1 (6 bases). The CDR3 runs to 14 residues. CDR1 is LNHDA, CDR2 SQIVND, per germline (reference sequence). The germline V and J ends were trimmed by 1 base and 4 bases, with 10 bases remaining between them. CDR3 in DNA: TGTGCCAGTAGTATAGGCGGGGGCGGCACTGAAGCTTTCTTT. Protein sequence: CASSIGGGGTEAFF.

The genes are TRBV25-1 and TRBJ2-5, with 10 bases fitting TRBD2. The CDR3 length is 17 residues. Trimming cost V 1 base and J 1 base; bases outside gene matches: 6. Looked up from germline, CDR1 is MGHDK and CDR2 is SYGVNS. CDR3 residues: CASSEWWVAGGQETQYF. The CDR3 DNA follows: TGTGCCAGCAGTGAATGGTGGGTAGCGGGAGGCCAAGAGACCCAGTACTTC.

This chain joins TRBV11-3 and TRBJ2-1, with TRBD2 as a possible D gene (5 bases). Germline V gene lookup returns CDR1 SGHNT and CDR2 YENEEA. This CDR3 has 14 amino acids. The V and J ends lost 0 bases and 8 bases respectively, with 11 bases between them. This CDR3 is CASSLDGSAHEQFF. The CDR3 DNA sequence: TGTGCCAGCAGCTTAGATGGTAGCGCGCATGAGCAGTTCTTC.

The rearrangement uses TRBV19 and TRBJ1-1; the D is unclear. The germline gives CDR1 LNHDA, CDR2 SQIVND (reference sequence). The ends were cut back, 6 bases at V and 2 bases at J, with 10 bases in the middle. CDR3 length: 13 residues. The CDR3 is CASRIGGNTEAFF. The CDR3 nucleotides are TGTGCCAGTAGGATCGGTGGTAACACTGAAGCTTTCTTT.

This clone has a single count. The CDR3 DNA reads as TGTGCCAGCAGACGCGTAGGGAGGGGGGGTGAAGCTTTCTTT. Translated: CASRRVGRGGEAFF. The chain employs TRBV2 and TRBJ1-1, with a possible D match to TRBD1 (6 bases). The CDR3 loop spans 14 amino acids. With 6 bases removed from V and 7 bases from J, the gap between germline ends came to 18 bases. The germline gives CDR1 SNHLY, CDR2 FYNNEI. Complete variable domain (other parts from reference TRBV2 and TRBJ1-1): EPEVTQTPSHQVTQMGQEVILRCVPISNHLYFYWYRQILGQKVEFLVSFYNNEISEKSEIFDDQFSVERPDGSNFTLKIRSTKLEDSAMYFCASRRVGRGGEAFFGQGTRLTVV.

The rearrangement links TRBV27 to TRBJ1-5; no definite D call. Trimming took 6 bases from V and 11 from J, leaving 17 bases between them. Germline CDR1 MNHEY, CDR2 SMNVEV (reference sequence). CDR3 length equals 13 residues. The CDR3: CASSRNPDLSQHF. The CDR3 nucleotides are TGTGCCAGCAGCCGGAATCCGGACCTGTCCCAGCATTTT.

The chain joins TRBV11-2 to TRBJ1-4; 7 bases line up with TRBD1. The CDR3 has 13 amino acids. The V segment lost 2 bases and the J segment 8 bases; nucleotides outside the gene matches: 2. CDR1 SGHAT and CDR2 FQNNGV come from the germline V gene. The CDR3 DNA follows: TGTGCCAGCAGCTTAATACAGGGGGAAAAACTGTTTTTT. It codes for CASSLIQGEKLFF.

The rearrangement links TRBV7-9 to TRBJ2-1, with 8 nucleotides matching TRBD2. V lost 1 base, J lost 6 bases, and 14 bases stayed unmatched. CDR1 is SEHNR and CDR2 is FQNEAQ in the germline V gene (reference sequence). The CDR3 contains 18 residues. CDR3 bases: TGTGCCAGCAGCTTAGGTCTAGGGGTAACTAGCGGACTCAATGAGCAGTTCTTC. Translating it yields CASSLGLGVTSGLNEQFF.

V is TRBV18 and J is TRBJ2-2; D uncertain. The CDR3 extends over 14 amino acids. Trimming stripped 6 bases from V and 5 bases from J, with 13 bases between. The germline gives CDR1 KGHSH, CDR2 LQKENI. This chain's CDR3 is CASSQSVQTGELFF. In nucleotides, the CDR3 is TGTGCCAGCTCCCAGAGCGTTCAAACCGGGGAGCTGTTTTTT.

The chain joins TRBV5-1 to TRBJ1-1; 11 nucleotides match TRBD1. Germline assignment: CDR1 SGHRS and CDR2 YFSETQ. V was clipped by 4 bases and J by 1 base; unmatched bases: 9. The CDR3 has 17 amino acids. The CDR3 nucleotides read TGCGCCAGCAGCCCTAGGGGTGGGACAGGGGGGAACACTGAAGCTTTCTTT. This encodes CASSPRGGTGGNTEAFF.

The chain employs TRBV2 and TRBJ2-1; no clear D. The CDR3 has 16 amino acids. Trimming shortened V by 6 bases and J by 0 bases, and 15 bases separated the two germline ends. From germline, CDR1 is SNHLY and CDR2 FYNNEI. The CDR3 DNA reads TGTGCCAGCAGCAGACTCGTTCACGGCTCCTACAATGAGCAGTTCTTC. Its protein is CASSRLVHGSYNEQFF.

This chain uses TRBV25-1 with TRBJ2-1; D remains unclear. V lost 5 bases and J 0 bases, leaving 11 bases between the germline ends. Germline V gene sequence: CDR1 MGHDK, CDR2 SYGVNS. CDR3 length: 15 amino acids. The CDR3 reads CASSQGAPSYNEQFF. The CDR3 coding sequence is TGTGCCAGCAGTCAAGGAGCGCCCTCCTACAATGAGCAGTTCTTC.

This clone appeared once. This chain connects TRBV7-3 to TRBJ2-2; D possibly corresponds to TRBD1 (6 bases). Trimming stripped 8 bases from V and 2 bases from J, with 15 bases between. This CDR3 is 15 amino acids long. CDR1 is SGHTA and CDR2 is FQGTGA in the germline V gene. The chain's CDR3 is CASGGAGVNTGELFF. CDR3 sequence (DNA): TGTGCCAGCGGGGGCGCAGGGGTTAACACCGGGGAGCTGTTTTTT.

The chain's CDR3 is CASSLTAGGYTF. CDR3 in DNA: TGTGCCAGCAGCTTGACGGCGGGGGGCTACACCTTC. The gene calls are TRBV7-2 and TRBJ1-2, with no clear D. Trimming removed 3 bases from V and 8 bases from J, with 10 bases in between. This CDR3 has 12 amino acids. Germline V gene lookup returns CDR1 SGHTA and CDR2 FQGNSA.

V is TRBV24-1 and J is TRBJ2-5, with 8 bases identical to TRBD1. The germline V gene encodes CDR1 KGHDR and CDR2 SFDVKD. V shed 4 bases, J shed 5 bases, and the junction held 14 bases outside the gene matches. The CDR3 sequence is 17 residues long. CDR3 bases: TGTGCCACCAGTGACCCAGAGAAACAGGGGGTGGCGGAGACCCAGTACTTC. Translating it yields CATSDPEKQGVAETQYF.

This clone is a singleton in its sample. The chain has TRBV7-2 and TRBJ2-5; TRBD2 might be the D (6 bases). The CDR3 spans 14 residues. Trimming stripped 2 bases from V and 5 bases from J, with 12 bases between. The germline V gene has CDR1 SGHTA and CDR2 FQGNSA. CDR3 sequence reads: CASSLIPGGETQYF. The CDR3 coding sequence is TGTGCCAGCAGCTTAATCCCAGGAGGGGAGACCCAGTACTTC.

The rearrangement joins TRBV4-3 to TRBJ1-6; 8 bases align to TRBD1. The CDR3 extends over 15 amino acids. The ends lost 2 bases at V and 8 bases at J; junction bases unmatched: 5. Germline V CDR1 and CDR2: LGHNA, YSLEER. CDR3 nucleotide sequence: TGCGCCAGCAGCCAAAGAGGACAGGGTTATTCACCCCTCCACTTT. Translation: CASSQRGQGYSPLHF.

The chain links TRBV19 to TRBJ1-1; 11 nucleotides match TRBD1. V gave up 3 bases and J gave up 10 bases; unmatched junction bases: 7. The CDR3 sequence is 14 residues long. Germline V gives CDR1 LNHDA, CDR2 SQIVND (reference sequence). CDR3 sequence reads: CASSIVLGQGVAFF. The DNA for the CDR3 is TGTGCCAGTAGTATCGTACTGGGACAGGGGGTAGCTTTCTTT.

The chain has TRBV11-3 and TRBJ2-7; D not resolved. V was clipped by 5 bases and J by 3 bases, with 14 bases between them. Germline V gene sequence: CDR1 SGHNT, CDR2 YENEEA. The CDR3 runs 14 residues. CDR3 loop: CASSDLNRNYEQYV. DNA of the CDR3: TGTGCCAGCAGCGATTTGAACAGAAACTACGAGCAGTACGTC.

The V call is TRBV7-2, the J call TRBJ1-1, with a possible D match to TRBD1 (5 bases). The CDR3 extends over 16 amino acids. The V gene's germline CDR1 is SGHTA and CDR2 FQGNSA. Trimming cost V 0 bases and J 2 bases, with 13 bases left between them. CDR3 nucleotides: TGTGCCAGCAGCTTAGCGCGACGGGGGGTTAACACTGAAGCTTTCTTT. This gives the protein CASSLARRGVNTEAFF.

The J gene is TRBJ1-3, the V gene TRBV10-3, with TRBD1 as a possible D gene (5 bases). CDR3 size: 13 residues. V was clipped by 6 bases and J by 1 base, with 7 bases between them. Per germline, CDR1 ENHRY and CDR2 SYGVKD. CDR3 DNA sequence: TGTGCCATCAGGCAGGGATCTGGAAACACCATATATTTT. It translates to CAIRQGSGNTIYF.

Of note for this clone: Relative to the germline gene, one junction end is altered; a read error may explain this. The genes are TRBV30 and TRBJ2-3; D is perhaps TRBD1 or TRBD2 (5 bases each). Per germline, CDR1 GTSNPN and CDR2 SVGIG (reference sequence). This CDR3 is 11 amino acids long. The DNA of the CDR3 is TGTGCCTGGAGTGTCCGGATTGGGGGACCCTTT. Amino acids: CAWSVRIGGPF.

J is TRBJ1-3 and V is TRBV27; D might be TRBD1 (5 bases). V was shortened by 0 bases and J by 4 bases, with 13 bases between the two germline ends. In germline, CDR1 is MNHEY, CDR2 SMNVEV (reference sequence). CDR3 size: 16 residues. The DNA of the CDR3 is TGTGCCAGCAGTTTATCTGGGGCCAGGTCAGGAAACACCATATATTTT. Translated, it gives CASSLSGARSGNTIYF.

The chain combines TRBV5-5 with TRBJ2-3; TRBD1 matches at 7 bases. The length of the CDR3 is 15 residues. Unmatched junction bases numbered 6, after V lost 4 bases and J lost 1 base. From germline, CDR1 is SGHKS and CDR2 YYEKEE (reference sequence). In DNA, the CDR3 is TGTGCCAGCAGCCTCCGGGACAGTCGCACAGATACGCAGTATTTT. It encodes CASSLRDSRTDTQYF.

The chain has TRBV27 and TRBJ1-5; a possible D gene is TRBD1 (5 bases). CDR3 length: 14 amino acids. CDR1 and CDR2 from the germline V gene are MNHEY and SMNVEV (reference sequence). V lost 4 bases, J lost 5 bases, and 12 bases lay in between. The CDR3 is CASSSWGPDQPQHF. CDR3 bases: TGTGCCAGCAGTTCATGGGGACCTGATCAGCCCCAGCATTTT.

The rearrangement links TRBV18 to TRBJ2-2; 8 positions match TRBD1. CDR1 is KGHSH and CDR2 is LQKENI in the germline V gene. There are 17 residues in the CDR3. Trimming at V came to 3 bases and at J to 6 bases, leaving 12 bases not matched to a gene. The CDR3 loop is CASSPRTGTGPPGELFF. CDR3 in DNA: TGTGCCAGCTCACCTCGAACCGGGACAGGTCCCCCCGGGGAGCTGTTTTTT.

The chain is built from TRBV6-1 and TRBJ2-3; D is unclear. CDR1 MNHNS and CDR2 SASEGT come from the germline V gene. This CDR3 comprises 13 residues. Trimming left V 2 bases short and J 1 base short, with 4 bases between. The CDR3 spells CASSEKGTDTQYF. As DNA, the CDR3 is TGTGCCAGCAGTGAAAAGGGCACAGATACGCAGTATTTT.

The rearrangement uses TRBV28 and TRBJ2-5; D unclear. The CDR3 is 14 residues long. Between the trimmed V and J ends, which lost 2 bases and 4 bases, there was a span of 11 bases. Germline values: CDR1 MDHEN, CDR2 SYDVKM. In DNA form, the CDR3 reads TGTGCCAGCAGTTTAGGAGTAGACGGAGAGACCCAGTACTTC. Its translation is CASSLGVDGETQYF.